Sequencing of this T cell receptor beta chain was carried out in a study of beta chain features in type 1 diabetes. The CDR3 runs 14 residues. Per the germline V gene, CDR1 is MNHEY and CDR2 is SVGAGI. This clone was counted only a few times. Antigen: not known. Its ends do not fully match the called genes, so a read error is possible. Every bit of the isolated RNA underwent reverse transcription, so sequencing read expressed TCRB transcripts. The repertoire was sequenced with immunoSEQ multiplex PCR; TCRdb's copy has only in-frame clones and lacks some. This table holds under 200,000 clones, 9% to 12% found once. General study findings and limits: Across patients, naive, central memory and Treg TCRB repertoires exhibited apparently greater similarity than was observed across healthy donors. For Type 1 diabetes patients, all four CD4+ subsets carried TCRB CDR3s that were moderately but significantly shorter.

The receptor's source is a man aged 30 to 39 with type 1 diabetes. This rearrangement joins TRBV6-5 to TRBJ1-2, with TRBD1 as a possible D gene (5 bases). Sequencing was performed on central memory CD4+ T cells from blood. The CDR3 coding sequence is TGTGCCAGCAGTTACAGGGGAAGTCACTACGGCTACACCTTC. Its protein product is CASSYRGSHYGYTF.